This TCR beta chain appears in the sequencing data of a study of T-cell reconstitution after alpha-beta-depleted transplantation in children. Unique molecular identifiers were used to barcode this TCRbeta library. Each CDR3 protein gets one entry after TCRdb re-called the PCR reads with MiXCR. Of approximately 300,000 distinct CDR3 sequences listed, 11% are singletons. The table lists this clonotype with many counts. The sequence was collected from a male patient between 2 and 10 years old who had a stem cell transplant for chronic granulomatous disease, so the T cells may come from the graft donor. This specimen was peripheral blood, taken 180 days after TCRalphabeta/CD19-depleted stem cell transplant.

This CDR3 reads CASSRGLTKNIQYF. The CDR3 DNA sequence: TGTGCCAGCTCCCGAGGGCTAACCAAAAACATTCAGTACTTC. The chain has TRBV7-8 and TRBJ2-4, with D possibly being TRBD2 (5 bases). Trimming cost V 8 bases and J 2 bases, with 13 bases left between them. This CDR3 has 14 amino acids. Germline V gives CDR1 SGHVS, CDR2 FQNEAQ.